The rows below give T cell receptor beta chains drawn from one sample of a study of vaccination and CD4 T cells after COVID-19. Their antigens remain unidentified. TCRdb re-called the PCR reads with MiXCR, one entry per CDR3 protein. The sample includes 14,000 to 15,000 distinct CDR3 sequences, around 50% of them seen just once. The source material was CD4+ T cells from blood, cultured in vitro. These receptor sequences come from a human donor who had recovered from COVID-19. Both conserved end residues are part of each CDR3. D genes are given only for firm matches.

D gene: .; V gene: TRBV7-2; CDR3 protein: CASSLGGRQGYTF
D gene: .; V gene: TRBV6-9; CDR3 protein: CASIAGPQHF
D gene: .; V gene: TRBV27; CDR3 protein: CASRPTGTLLYEQYF
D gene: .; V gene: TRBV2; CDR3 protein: CASSEWGADTF
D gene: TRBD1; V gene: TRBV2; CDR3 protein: CASSLDRTSNQPQHF
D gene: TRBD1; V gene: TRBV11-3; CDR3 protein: CASSYHGQGAWTF
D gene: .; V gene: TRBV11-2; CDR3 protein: CASSTDRTRGYTF
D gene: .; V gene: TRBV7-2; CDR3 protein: CAGSLVTGEQYF
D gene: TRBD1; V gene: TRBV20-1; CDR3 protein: CSAGTGGHTEAFF
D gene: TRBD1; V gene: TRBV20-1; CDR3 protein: CSATKGQGGEAFF
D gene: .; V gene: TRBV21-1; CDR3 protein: CASTPEGPPAGRDNQPQHF
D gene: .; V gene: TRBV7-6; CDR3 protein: CASSLAGDTGYTF
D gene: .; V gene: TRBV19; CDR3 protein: CASSAPGGMNTEAFF